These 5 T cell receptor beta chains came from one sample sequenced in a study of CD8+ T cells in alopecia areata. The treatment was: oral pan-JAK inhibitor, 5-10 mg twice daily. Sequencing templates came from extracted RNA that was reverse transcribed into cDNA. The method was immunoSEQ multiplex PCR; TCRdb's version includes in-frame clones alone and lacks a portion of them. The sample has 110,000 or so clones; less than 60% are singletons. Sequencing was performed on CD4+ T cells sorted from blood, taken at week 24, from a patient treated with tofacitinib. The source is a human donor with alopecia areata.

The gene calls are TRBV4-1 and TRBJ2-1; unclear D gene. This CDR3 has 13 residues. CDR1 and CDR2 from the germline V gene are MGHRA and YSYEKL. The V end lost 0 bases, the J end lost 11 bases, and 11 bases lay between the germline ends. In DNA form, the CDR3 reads TGCGCCAGCAGCCAAGATGAGGTCCGAAAGCAGTTCTTC. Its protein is CASSQDEVRKQFF.

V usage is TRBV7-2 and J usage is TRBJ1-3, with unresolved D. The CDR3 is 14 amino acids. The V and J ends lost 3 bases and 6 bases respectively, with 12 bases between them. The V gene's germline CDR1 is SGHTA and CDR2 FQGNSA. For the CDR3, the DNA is TGTGCCAGCAGCTTCCATCGGAGTGAAAACACCATATATTTT. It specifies CASSFHRSENTIYF.

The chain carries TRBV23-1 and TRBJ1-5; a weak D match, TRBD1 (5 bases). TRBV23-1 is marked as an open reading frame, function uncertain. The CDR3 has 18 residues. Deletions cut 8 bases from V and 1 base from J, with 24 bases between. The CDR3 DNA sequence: TGCGCCAGCGGATCCGAGTGGGGCGATTATGTGAGCAATCAGCCCCAGCATTTT. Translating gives CASGSEWGDYVSNQPQHF.

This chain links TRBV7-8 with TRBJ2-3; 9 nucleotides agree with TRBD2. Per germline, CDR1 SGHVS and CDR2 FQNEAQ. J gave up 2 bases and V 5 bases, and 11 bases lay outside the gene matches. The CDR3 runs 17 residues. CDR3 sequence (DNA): TGTGCCAGCAGCCTCCTTGGCGGGGGGGGACCCACAGATACGCAGTATTTT. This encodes CASSLLGGGGPTDTQYF.

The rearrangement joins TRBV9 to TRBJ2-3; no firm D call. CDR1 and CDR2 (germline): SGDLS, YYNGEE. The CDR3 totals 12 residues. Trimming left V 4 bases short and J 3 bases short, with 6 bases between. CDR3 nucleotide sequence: TGTGCCAGCAGCCGGGTAACAGATACGCAGTATTTT. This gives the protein CASSRVTDTQYF.